This T cell receptor beta chain derives from a study of brain T cells in children with intractable seizures. Time point indicated: blood from clinic visit 5 months post-surgery; TSC patient then seizure free. Pre-surgery treatment included at least one anti-epileptic drug. Profiling relied on immunoSEQ multiplex PCR, and the TCRdb table lists in-frame clones only, not all of them. Of 340,000 or so clones listed, nearly 95% are singletons. Worth noting for this clone: Its cognate antigen is unknown.

Between the trimmed V and J ends, which lost 2 bases and 9 bases, there was a span of 14 bases. The CDR3 has 13 amino acids. Germline V gene sequence: CDR1 SGHAT, CDR2 FQNNGV. Notes on the study in general: Viral specificity was inferred only from CDR3 similarity; HCMV serostatus was unknown.

The material sequenced was peripheral blood, taken 4 to 6 months after surgery. The sequence was collected from a boy in the first two years of life with tuberous sclerosis and intractable seizures. The chain uses TRBV11-2 and TRBJ2-7; D gene ambiguous. The CDR3 region has the DNA TGTGCCAGCAGCTTACTCAGGCCAGCCGGGCAGTACTTC. Protein sequence: CASSLLRPAGQYF.